This T cell receptor beta chain derives from a study of T-cell memory formation after mild COVID-19. Notes on the study in general: The study found contracting CD4+ clones mainly in CM and EM and contracting CD8+ clones in EMRA. Clones that contracted from day 15 to 85 had balanced CD4/CD8; later expanders were CD4+ biased.

CDR1 and CDR2 (germline): SGDLS, YYNGEE. This CDR3 comprises 15 residues. The V segment lost 0 bases and the J segment 3 bases; nucleotides outside the gene matches: 3. Each CDR3 protein is one row after TCRdb ran MiXCR on the 5' RACE reads. The table includes about 250,000 distinct CDR3 sequences, about a sixth detected once. This clonotype was seen more than once but under ten times. No antigen is known for it. The clonotype was recovered from a man in his late teens or twenties who had mild COVID-19 (a few samples of this study predate the infection). Cell type and time point are not known. The chain is built from TRBV9 and TRBJ2-3; 8 nucleotides line up with TRBD2. Input material: PBMCs or a T cell subset sorted from them (not recorded which). CDR3 in DNA: TGTGCCAGCAGCGTAGGCCTAGCGGGTACAGATACGCAGTATTTT. Its protein is CASSVGLAGTDTQYF.